This T cell receptor (beta chain) was captured by sequencing in a study of T cell responses to AZD1222 COVID-19 vaccine. General study findings and limits: Compared with day 0, the breadth and depth of the Spike-specific TCR repertoire rose significantly after two doses of AZD1222. CD4 TCRs associated with vaccination spanned spike, dominating at 160-218 and 743-854. In a largely white British group with more females than males, clonal diversity was possibly underestimated.

About this clone itself: What it binds is not known.

Data came from immunoSEQ multiplex PCR; TCRdb stores just in-frame clones and leaves some out. The data contain 90,000 to 120,000 clones, about nine tenths of them singletons. V was trimmed by 2 bases and J by 0 bases, leaving 8 bases between them. This CDR3 spans 14 amino acids. CDR1 is SQVTM, CDR2 ANQGSEA, per germline. The material sequenced was peripheral blood, taken 28 days after the second AZD1222 dose. This TCR was recovered from an adult who received the AZD1222 COVID-19 vaccine. The chain is built from TRBV29-1 and TRBJ2-1; D is undetermined. The DNA for the CDR3 is TGCAGCGTTGAACGTAAAAGCTCCTACAATGAGCAGTTCTTC. Translation gives CSVERKSSYNEQFF.